This T cell receptor (beta chain) was identified during a study of cytomegalovirus exposure and HLA in healthy donors. Across the whole study: Genotyping showed 75% to 90% of 300 to 450 donors falling in the Caucasian-associated ancestry cluster.

This CDR3 is 14 amino acids long. Germline V CDR1 and CDR2: LNHDA, SQIVND (reference sequence). V was cut by 5 bases and J by 0 bases, with 10 bases left in between. Concerning this clone itself: The same CDR3 is also encoded by other DNA sequences in this sample.

PCR employed 60 Vbeta and 13 Jbeta primers. Clones were sequenced by immunoSEQ multiplex PCR, and TCRdb holds only the in-frame ones, with some missing. The sample has 95,000 to 130,000 clones, 55% to 65% seen once. The specimen was PBMCs. The receptor's source is a woman aged 40 to 55 in good health and CMV-seropositive. The chain carries TRBV19 and TRBJ1-1; possible D gene TRBD1, 6 bases. This CDR3 reads CASSLQGVNTEAFF. CDR3 in DNA: TGTGCCAGTAGTTTACAGGGAGTGAACACTGAAGCTTTCTTT. Variable domain in full (rest from reference TRBV19 and TRBJ1-1): DGGITQSPKYLFRKEGQNVTLSCEQNLNHDAMYWYRQDPGQGLRLIYYSQIVNDFQKGDIAEGYSVSREKKESFPLTVTSAQKNPTAFYLCASSLQGVNTEAFFGQGTRLTVV.